This entry lists 27 T cell receptor beta chains sequenced from one sample in a study of vaccination and CD4 T cells after COVID-19. As to treatment: approximately nine-day PBMC culture with coronavirus spike peptide pools or control peptides (ViraFEST assay). No antigen is known for these receptors. Sequencing of cultured CD4+ T cell DNA used the Oncomine TCR Beta short-read assay. TCRdb reprocessed the PCR reads with MiXCR, giving one entry per CDR3 protein. The data contain around 12,000 distinct CDR3 sequences, 70% to 75% of them singletons. The starting material was CD4+ T cells from blood, cultured in vitro, obtained after SARS-CoV-2 vaccination. These TCRs come from a human donor who received a COVID-19 vaccine.

The chain combines TRBV10-3 with TRBJ1-4; D gene uncertain. The V and J ends lost 2 bases and 8 bases respectively, with 9 bases between them. This CDR3 contains 13 residues. CDR1 and CDR2 (germline): ENHRY, SYGVKD. The CDR3 coding sequence is TGTGCCATCAGTGAGGGCCAGGAGGAAAAACTGTTTTTT. It yields the protein CAISEGQEEKLFF.

The chain is built from TRBV10-3 and TRBJ2-3, with 9 bases fitting TRBD1. The CDR3 has 16 amino acids. Germline values: CDR1 ENHRY, CDR2 SYGVKD. Trimming cost V 4 bases and J 2 bases; bases outside gene matches: 7. For the CDR3, the DNA is TGTGCCATCAGTGCCCTTGGGGACAGGGACACAGATACGCAGTATTTT. It encodes CAISALGDRDTDTQYF.

The V and J genes are TRBV2 and TRBJ1-2, with a tentative D call TRBD1 (6 bases). Between the trimmed V and J ends, which lost 6 bases and 5 bases, there was a span of 16 bases. The CDR3 is 14 amino acids. Germline CDR1 and CDR2: SNHLY and FYNNEI. CDR3 DNA sequence: TGTGCCAGCAGCCGTAGGGCAGGGACATATGGCTACACCTTC. Amino acids: CASSRRAGTYGYTF. The variable domain in full, completed from reference TRBV2 and TRBJ1-2, reads EPEVTQTPSHQVTQMGQEVILRCVPISNHLYFYWYRQILGQKVEFLVSFYNNEISEKSEIFDDQFSVERPDGSNFTLKIRSTKLEDSAMYFCASSRRAGTYGYTFGSGTRLTVV.

This clonotype was detected only a few times. This rearrangement joins TRBV15 to TRBJ1-2, with TRBD1 identical over 10 bases. V was clipped by 3 bases and J by 6 bases; unmatched bases: 1. This CDR3 is 13 amino acids long. CDR1 and CDR2 from the germline V gene are LNHNV and YYDKDF (reference sequence). The CDR3 DNA reads TGTGCCACCAGCAGGACAGGGGGCGATGGCTACACCTTC. The encoded protein is CATSRTGGDGYTF. Full variable domain (rest looked up from reference TRBV15 and TRBJ1-2): DAMVIQNPRYQVTQFGKPVTLSCSQTLNHNVMYWYQQKSSQAPKLLFHYYDKDFNNEADTPDNFQSRRPNTSFCFLDIRSPGLGDTAMYLCATSRTGGDGYTFGSGTRLTVV.

The chain employs TRBV6-1 and TRBJ1-1; no definite D call. Germline CDR1 reads MNHNS; CDR2 reads SASEGT. Trimming removed 6 bases from V and 3 bases from J, with 11 bases in between. The CDR3 is made up of 13 amino acids. The CDR3 reads CASSYSPDTEAFF. CDR3 DNA: TGTGCCAGCAGCTATTCCCCGGACACTGAAGCTTTCTTT.

The chain is built from TRBV7-2 and TRBJ1-6, with TRBD1 as a possible D gene (6 bases). V lost 2 bases and J lost 4, with 9 bases in between. The germline V gene encodes CDR1 SGHTA and CDR2 FQGNSA. This CDR3 contains 15 residues. The CDR3 loop reads CASSLQGRYNSPLHF. The CDR3 nucleotides are TGTGCCAGCAGCTTACAGGGGAGGTATAATTCACCCCTCCACTTT.

The chain links TRBV30 to TRBJ1-1; no definite D call. V lost 5 bases to trimming and J lost 11 bases, with 15 bases between them. Germline V lookup: CDR1 GTSNPN, CDR2 SVGIG (reference sequence). This CDR3 has 11 amino acids. The CDR3 sequence is CAWLDKRYAFF. The CDR3 coding sequence is TGTGCCTGGTTAGACAAGAGGTACGCTTTCTTT. The variable domain in full, with the rest retrieved from reference TRBV30 and TRBJ1-1, is SQTIHQWPATLVQPVGSPLSLECTVEGTSNPNLYWYRQAAGRGLQLLFYSVGIGQISSEVPQNLSASRPQDRQFILSSKKLLLSDSGFYLCAWLDKRYAFFGQGTRLTVV.

The chain employs TRBV20-1 and TRBJ1-1; no clear D gene. V was trimmed by 0 bases and J by 7 bases, leaving 15 bases between them. From germline, CDR1 is DFQATT and CDR2 SNEGSKA (reference sequence). The CDR3 is made up of 14 amino acids. This chain's CDR3 is CSARELFKIGEAFF. The CDR3 region has the DNA TGCAGTGCTAGAGAACTCTTCAAGATTGGTGAAGCTTTCTTT.

This sequence joins TRBV6-4 and TRBJ1-1; a possible D gene is TRBD1 (5 bases). Germline loops: CDR1 MRHNA, CDR2 SNTAGT. The CDR3 covers 14 residues. The ends were cut back, 2 bases at V and 4 bases at J, with 11 bases in the middle. The CDR3 DNA reads TGTGCCAGCAGTGACCGGGGGGAAGGCACTGAAGCTTTCTTT. Its translation: CASSDRGEGTEAFF.

This clonotype was recorded once. V and J are TRBV11-3 and TRBJ1-1; TRBD1 might be the D (5 bases). CDR3 length: 13 amino acids. Trimming took 6 bases from V and 0 from J, leaving 8 bases between them. Germline V CDR1 and CDR2: SGHNT, YENEEA. CDR3 protein: CASRGHLNTEAFF. The CDR3, as DNA: TGTGCCAGCAGAGGACACCTGAACACTGAAGCTTTCTTT.

The rearrangement uses TRBV20-1 and TRBJ2-4; TRBD1 is a possible D gene (6 bases). Germline CDR1 reads DFQATT; CDR2 reads SNEGSKA (reference sequence). V was shortened by 6 bases and J by 5 bases, with 14 bases between the two germline ends. This CDR3 is 13 amino acids long. CDR3 residues: CSAPEGVENIQYF. DNA for the CDR3: TGCAGTGCCCCTGAGGGGGTCGAAAACATTCAGTACTTC.

The V and J genes are TRBV19 and TRBJ1-4; perhaps TRBD1 as D (6 bases). The ends were cut back, 3 bases at V and 11 bases at J, with 13 bases in the middle. The germline gives CDR1 LNHDA, CDR2 SQIVND (reference sequence). CDR3 length: 13 residues. The DNA of the CDR3 is TGTGCCAGTAGTATCCAGGACAGAGATAAACTGTTTTTT. Its translation is CASSIQDRDKLFF.

V usage is TRBV19 and J usage is TRBJ1-5, with D uncertain. This CDR3 is built from 13 residues. Germline-derived CDR1 and CDR2 are LNHDA and SQIVND (reference sequence). V was clipped by 4 bases and J by 7 bases, with 11 bases between them. CDR3: CASSTVALQPQHF. DNA of the CDR3: TGTGCCAGTAGTACGGTAGCTTTGCAGCCCCAGCATTTT.

This chain links TRBV6-1 with TRBJ2-3, with D perhaps TRBD2 (7 bases). Trimming cost V 6 bases and J 5 bases, with 24 bases left between them. The CDR3 consists of 17 residues. Germline assignment: CDR1 MNHNS and CDR2 SASEGT. DNA for the CDR3: TGTGCCAGCAGCCCGAACACCCTAGGGGGGGCGAAAGATACGCAGTATTTT. This sequence encodes CASSPNTLGGAKDTQYF.

CDR3 sequence: CAWLGNGYTF. The CDR3 DNA sequence: TGTGCCTGGCTGGGGAATGGCTACACCTTC. This chain connects TRBV30 to TRBJ1-2; no clear D. CDR1 GTSNPN and CDR2 SVGIG come from the germline V gene (reference sequence). V lost 5 bases to trimming and J lost 6 bases, with 7 bases between them. This CDR3 comprises 10 residues. The variable domain in full, with the rest retrieved from reference TRBV30 and TRBJ1-2, is SQTIHQWPATLVQPVGSPLSLECTVEGTSNPNLYWYRQAAGRGLQLLFYSVGIGQISSEVPQNLSASRPQDRQFILSSKKLLLSDSGFYLCAWLGNGYTFGSGTRLTVV.

The chain is built from TRBV20-1 and TRBJ2-3; TRBD2 agrees at 10 bases. J lost 6 bases, V lost 1 base, and 13 bases had no gene match. Per germline, CDR1 DFQATT and CDR2 SNEGSKA (reference sequence). This CDR3 has 17 residues. Here the CDR3 reads CSARAPYSGGPSDTQYF. The CDR3 DNA sequence: TGCAGTGCTAGAGCCCCGTATAGCGGGGGGCCTTCCGATACGCAGTATTTT.

This clonotype was seen a handful of times. The chain employs TRBV5-4 and TRBJ1-1; D is possibly TRBD1 (5 bases). The CDR3 is 14 residues long. Germline CDR1 reads SGHNT; CDR2 reads YYREEE (reference sequence). V lost 4 bases to trimming and J lost 4 bases, with 14 bases between them. The CDR3: CASSRMEGRTEAFF. Here the CDR3 DNA reads TGTGCCAGCAGCCGTATGGAGGGACGCACTGAAGCTTTCTTT.

This chain joins TRBV15 and TRBJ1-2; D gene ambiguous. Germline V gene lookup returns CDR1 LNHNV and CDR2 YYDKDF (reference sequence). There are 15 residues in the CDR3. With 0 bases removed from V and 0 bases from J, the gap between germline ends came to 8 bases. CDR3 sequence reads: CATSRDRAANYGYTF. The CDR3 nucleotides read TGTGCCACCAGCAGAGATCGGGCAGCTAACTATGGCTACACCTTC.

The chain has TRBV29-1 and TRBJ1-1, with D perhaps TRBD1 (6 bases). Trimming shortened V by 4 bases and J by 4 bases, and 16 bases separated the two germline ends. Germline V gives CDR1 SQVTM, CDR2 ANQGSEA. The CDR3 spans 14 residues. DNA of the CDR3: TGCAGCGTTGTTGGTCACAGGGACTTCACTGAAGCTTTCTTT. This translates into CSVVGHRDFTEAFF.

This chain links TRBV24-1 with TRBJ1-2; TRBD1 aligns across 9 bases. V gave up 6 bases and J gave up 5 bases; unmatched junction bases: 3. The CDR3 extends over 13 amino acids. Germline assignment: CDR1 KGHDR and CDR2 SFDVKD. The CDR3 spells CATSPGQGYGYTF. CDR3 in DNA: TGTGCCACCAGTCCGGGACAGGGTTATGGCTACACCTTC.

The chain couples TRBV27 to TRBJ1-2, with a tentative D call TRBD1 (5 bases). The V end was cut by 3 bases, the J end by 4 bases, with 18 bases between. Germline CDR1 and CDR2: MNHEY and SMNVEV (reference sequence). The CDR3 spans 16 residues. CDR3 amino acids: CASSFFPGGTPYGYTF. The CDR3 nucleotides are TGTGCCAGCAGTTTCTTCCCCGGGGGGACTCCCTATGGCTACACCTTC.

J is TRBJ2-1 and V is TRBV16; unclear D gene. The CDR3 runs to 14 residues. Germline values: CDR1 KGHSY, CDR2 FQNENV. V was clipped by 6 bases and J by 6 bases, with 15 bases between them. CDR3 residues: CASSPPVVGNEQFF. CDR3 in DNA: TGTGCCAGCAGTCCCCCCGTAGTTGGCAATGAGCAGTTCTTC. Looking up the rest from reference TRBV16 and TRBJ2-1 gives the full variable domain: GEEVAQTPKHLVRGEGQKAKLYCAPIKGHSYVFWYQQVLKNEFKFLISFQNENVFDETGMPKERFSAKCLPNSPCSLEIQATKLEDSAVYFCASSPPVVGNEQFFGPGTRLTVL.

This chain connects TRBV19 to TRBJ2-3; perhaps D is TRBD1 or TRBD2 (5 bases each). The CDR3 is 16 amino acids. Germline CDR1 reads LNHDA; CDR2 reads SQIVND (reference sequence). Trimming pared 5 bases from V and 2 bases from J, leaving 17 bases between. CDR3 sequence reads: CASSVRGSRLTDTQYF. CDR3 nucleotide sequence: TGTGCCAGTAGTGTACGGGGCAGCCGGCTCACAGATACGCAGTATTTT.

V and J are TRBV6-2 or TRBV6-3 and TRBJ1-5; TRBD1 matches at 8 bases. Germline trimming cut 4 bases from V and 2 bases from J; bases unmatched to any gene: 7. Germline CDR1 MNHEY, CDR2 SVGEGT. The CDR3 contains 16 residues. CDR3 protein: CASSSRQGNGNQPQHF. CDR3 bases: TGTGCCAGCAGTTCCCGACAGGGGAATGGCAATCAGCCCCAGCATTTT.

V usage is TRBV27 and J usage is TRBJ1-5; perhaps TRBD1 as D (5 bases). CDR3 size: 13 residues. Looked up from germline, CDR1 is MNHEY and CDR2 is SMNVEV (reference sequence). V was shortened by 4 bases and J by 4 bases, with 8 bases between the two germline ends. CDR3 DNA: TGTGCCAGCAGTTCATCAGGGAATCAGCCCCAGCATTTT. Protein: CASSSSGNQPQHF.

This CDR3 is CASSESSRAGYTF. The CDR3 bases are TGCGCCAGCAGTGAGTCTTCTCGTGCGGGCTACACCTTC. The chain uses TRBV10-1 and TRBJ1-2; no definite D call. CDR1 is WNHNN, CDR2 SYGVQD, per germline (reference sequence). CDR3 length: 13 amino acids. V gave up 0 bases and J gave up 8 bases, with 10 bases separating them.

V gene TRBV7-9 combines with J gene TRBJ2-1; 12 bases are shared with TRBD2. The CDR3 extends over 18 amino acids. Germline CDR1 reads SEHNR; CDR2 reads FQNEAQ (reference sequence). The V and J ends lost 3 bases and 3 bases, in that order; junction bases with no gene match: 9. This chain's CDR3 is CASSLGKTSGGNYNEQFF. The CDR3 region has the DNA TGTGCCAGCAGCTTGGGGAAAACTAGCGGGGGGAACTACAATGAGCAGTTCTTC.